The 7 T cell receptor beta chains below were found in one sample sequenced in a study of cytomegalovirus exposure and HLA in healthy donors. Use of 60 Vbeta and 13 Jbeta primers characterized the PCR. Sequencing used immunoSEQ multiplex PCR; TCRdb keeps in-frame clones, though not all of them. In the table there are 150,000 to 200,000 clones, approximately 84% of which are singletons. Sequencing used PBMCs. Receptors were obtained from a girl less than two years old in good health and CMV-seronegative.

CDR3 in amino acids: CASSLSRAVNEKLFF. CDR3 nucleotide sequence: TGTGCCAGCAGCTTGAGCAGGGCCGTAAATGAAAAACTGTTTTTT. This rearrangement joins TRBV11-2 to TRBJ1-4, with D tentatively TRBD1 (5 bases). CDR1 and CDR2 (germline): SGHAT, FQNNGV. CDR3 length: 15 residues. Trimming left V 3 bases short and J 5 bases short, with 13 bases between.

The rearrangement uses TRBV5-1 and TRBJ1-2; 7 bases align to TRBD1. Per the germline V gene, CDR1 is SGHRS and CDR2 is YFSETQ. CDR3 size: 12 residues. Losses at the gene ends were 2 bases for V and 6 bases for J; bases not matched to a gene: 1. CDR3 sequence: CASSFQGDGYTF. The CDR3 DNA reads TGCGCCAGCAGCTTCCAGGGGGATGGCTACACCTTC.

This chain connects TRBV6-6 to TRBJ2-5; TRBD2 agrees at 7 bases. The CDR3 runs 14 residues. Germline V gives CDR1 MNHNY, CDR2 SVGAGI (reference sequence). Losses at the gene ends were 9 bases for V and 3 bases for J; bases not matched to a gene: 10. DNA of the CDR3: TGTGCCAGTGTTAAGGGAGGGGCAGAAGAGACCCAGTACTTC. It translates to CASVKGGAEETQYF.

The rearrangement links TRBV4-3 to TRBJ2-3, with TRBD2 identical over 7 bases. CDR3 size: 15 residues. V lost 1 base to trimming and J lost 5 bases; unmatched junction nucleotides: 6. CDR1 is LGHNA, CDR2 YSLEER, per germline. The CDR3 DNA is TGCGCCAGCAGCCAAGGCCTAGCGGAGGGAGATACGCAGTATTTT. Encoded protein: CASSQGLAEGDTQYF.

The chain combines TRBV19 with TRBJ2-3; TRBD2 matches 11 bases. The CDR3 covers 15 residues. Per the germline V gene, CDR1 is LNHDA and CDR2 is SQIVND (reference sequence). The trim removed 4 bases at V and 5 bases at J, leaving 5 bases unmatched. In DNA form, the CDR3 reads TGTGCCAGTAGTACGGGACTAGCGGTAATAGATACGCAGTATTTT. Residues: CASSTGLAVIDTQYF.

V gene TRBV9 combines with J gene TRBJ2-7, with 9 bases fitting TRBD2. Unmatched junction bases numbered 7, after V lost 5 bases and J lost 4 bases. Germline V gene sequence: CDR1 SGDLS, CDR2 YYNGEE. The CDR3 covers 14 residues. CDR3 in DNA: TGTGCCAGCAGTCCGGGACTAGCTCGGTACGAGCAGTACTTC. Translated: CASSPGLARYEQYF.

The rearrangement uses TRBV2 and TRBJ2-5; 11 bases are shared with TRBD2. Trimming removed 6 bases from V and 5 bases from J; junction bases left unmatched: 8. This CDR3 comprises 15 residues. The germline CDR1 and CDR2 sequences are SNHLY and FYNNEI. CDR3 nucleotide sequence: TGTGCCAGCAGCCCTAGGACTAGCGGGTGGGAGACCCAGTACTTC. Its protein is CASSPRTSGWETQYF.